This paragraph covers one T cell receptor (beta chain) sequence. Germline V gene sequence: CDR1 SQVTM, CDR2 ANQGSEA. V was clipped by 7 bases and J by 4 bases; unmatched bases: 6. This CDR3 has 13 residues. The data originate from a study of blood T cell repertoires in COVID-19. About the research overall: From the United States, Italy and Spain came samples of acute and convalescent COVID-19. Sample material is recorded as cDNA or gDNA derived from T cells, B-cell-depleted T cells, or PBMCs.

As handled by the study authors: Reference gene primer amplification in the assay estimated nucleated cell counts. Using immunoSEQ multiplex PCR, the repertoire was profiled, and TCRdb retains in-frame clones only, with some absent. V, J and clone size are taken as reported in that table, and D and trimming were inferred from the DNA itself. Of roughly 30,000 clones listed, approximately 93% are singletons. The receptor comes from a human donor in a cohort sampled during active COVID-19. The chain has TRBV29-1 and TRBJ1-4; 7 positions agree with TRBD1. Sequenced sample: peripheral blood. CDR3 in DNA: TGCAGCGCGAAGACAGGGATTAATGAAAAACTGTTTTTT. It specifies CSAKTGINEKLFF.